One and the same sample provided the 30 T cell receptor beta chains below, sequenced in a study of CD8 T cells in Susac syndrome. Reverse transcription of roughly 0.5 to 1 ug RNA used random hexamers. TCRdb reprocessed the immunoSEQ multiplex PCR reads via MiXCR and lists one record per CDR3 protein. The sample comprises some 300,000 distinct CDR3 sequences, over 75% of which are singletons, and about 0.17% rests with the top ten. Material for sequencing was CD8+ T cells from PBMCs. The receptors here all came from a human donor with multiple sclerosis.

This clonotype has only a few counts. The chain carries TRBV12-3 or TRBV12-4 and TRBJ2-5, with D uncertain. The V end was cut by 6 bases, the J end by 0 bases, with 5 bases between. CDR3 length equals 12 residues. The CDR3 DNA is TGTGCCAGCAGGGAGTACCAAGAGACCCAGTACTTC. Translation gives CASREYQETQYF.

In nucleotides, the CDR3 is TGTGCCTGGAGATCGGGCCTAACCTACTACAATGAGCAGTTCTTC. It yields the protein CAWRSGLTYYNEQFF. V gene TRBV30 combines with J gene TRBJ2-1; D uncertain. Germline V gene sequence: CDR1 GTSNPN, CDR2 SVGIG (reference sequence). The CDR3 totals 15 residues. Trimming took off 3 bases at V and 3 bases at J, with 15 bases between the two ends.

CDR3 loop: CSVETGTGNTIYF. The CDR3 DNA is TGCAGCGTTGAAACCGGGACTGGAAACACCATATATTTT. The chain couples TRBV29-1 to TRBJ1-3; no clear D. This CDR3 is built from 13 residues. Germline V gene sequence: CDR1 SQVTM, CDR2 ANQGSEA. Trimming removed 2 bases at V and 2 bases at J, with 7 bases between.

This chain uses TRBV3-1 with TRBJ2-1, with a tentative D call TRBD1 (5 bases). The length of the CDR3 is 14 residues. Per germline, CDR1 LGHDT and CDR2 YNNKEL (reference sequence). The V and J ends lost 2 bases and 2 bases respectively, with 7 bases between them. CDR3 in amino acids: CASSQKGPYNEQFF. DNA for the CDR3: TGTGCCAGCAGCCAAAAGGGGCCCTACAATGAGCAGTTCTTC.

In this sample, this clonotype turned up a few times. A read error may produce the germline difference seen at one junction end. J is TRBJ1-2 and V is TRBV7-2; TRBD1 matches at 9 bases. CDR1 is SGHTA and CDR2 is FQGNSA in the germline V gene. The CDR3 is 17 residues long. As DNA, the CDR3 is TGTGCCAGCAGTTTAGCCTGGGGACAGGGTCCGCTCTATGGCTACACCTTC. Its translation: CASSLAWGQGPLYGYTF.

CDR3 loop: CASSFTGTTNEKLFF. CDR3 coding DNA: TGTGCCAGCAGTTTTACAGGCACAACTAATGAAAAACTGTTTTTT. V gene TRBV12-3 or TRBV12-4 combines with J gene TRBJ1-4; D perhaps matches TRBD1 (5 bases). CDR3 size: 15 residues. Trimming removed 3 bases at V and 0 bases at J, with 8 bases between.

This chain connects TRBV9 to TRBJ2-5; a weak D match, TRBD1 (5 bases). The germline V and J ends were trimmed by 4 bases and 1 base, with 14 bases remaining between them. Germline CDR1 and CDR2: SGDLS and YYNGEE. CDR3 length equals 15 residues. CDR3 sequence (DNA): TGTGCCAGCAGCCGAGTGGGGCAGCCCCAAGAGACCCAGTACTTC. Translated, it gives CASSRVGQPQETQYF.

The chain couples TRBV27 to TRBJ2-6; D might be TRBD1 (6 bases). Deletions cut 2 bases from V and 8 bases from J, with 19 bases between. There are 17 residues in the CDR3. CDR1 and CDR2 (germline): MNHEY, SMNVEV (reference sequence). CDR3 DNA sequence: TGTGCCAGCAGTTTACGGCAGGGGCCCTCCTACACCAACGTCCTGACTTTC. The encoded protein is CASSLRQGPSYTNVLTF.

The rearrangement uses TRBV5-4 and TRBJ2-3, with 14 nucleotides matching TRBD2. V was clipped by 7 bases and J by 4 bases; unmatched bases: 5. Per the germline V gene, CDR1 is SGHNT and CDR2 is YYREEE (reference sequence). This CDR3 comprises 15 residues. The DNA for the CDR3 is TGTGCCAGCGGGACTAGCGGGAGAGGGGCAGATACGCAGTATTTT. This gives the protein CASGTSGRGADTQYF.

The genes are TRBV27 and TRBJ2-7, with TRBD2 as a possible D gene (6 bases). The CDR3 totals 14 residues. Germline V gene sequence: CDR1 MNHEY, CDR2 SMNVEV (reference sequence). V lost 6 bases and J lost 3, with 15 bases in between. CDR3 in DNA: TGTGCCAGCAGCTGGGGGGACTCTCTCTACGAGCAGTACTTC. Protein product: CASSWGDSLYEQYF.

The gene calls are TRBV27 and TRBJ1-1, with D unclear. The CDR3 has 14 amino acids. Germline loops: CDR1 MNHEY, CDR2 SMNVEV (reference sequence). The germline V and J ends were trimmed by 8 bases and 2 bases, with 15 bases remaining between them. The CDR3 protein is CASSGISINTEAFF. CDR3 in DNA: TGTGCCAGCTCGGGGATTTCCATCAACACTGAAGCTTTCTTT.

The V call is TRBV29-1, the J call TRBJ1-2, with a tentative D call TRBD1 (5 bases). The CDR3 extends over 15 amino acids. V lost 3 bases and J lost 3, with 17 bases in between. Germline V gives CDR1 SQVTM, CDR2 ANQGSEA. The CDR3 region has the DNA TGCAGCGTTGATAGGGAAAACCGGGGGGACTATGGCTACACCTTC. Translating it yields CSVDRENRGDYGYTF.

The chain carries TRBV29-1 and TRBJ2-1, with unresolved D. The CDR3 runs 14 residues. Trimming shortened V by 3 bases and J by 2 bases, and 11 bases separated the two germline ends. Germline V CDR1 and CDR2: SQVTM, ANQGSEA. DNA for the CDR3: TGCAGCGTTGAGTCAGGAGTTACCTACAATGAGCAGTTCTTC. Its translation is CSVESGVTYNEQFF.

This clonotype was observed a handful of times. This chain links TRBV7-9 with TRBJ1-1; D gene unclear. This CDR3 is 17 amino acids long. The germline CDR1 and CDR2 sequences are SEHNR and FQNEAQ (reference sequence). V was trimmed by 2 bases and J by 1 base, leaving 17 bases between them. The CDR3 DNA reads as TGTGCCAGCAGCTTAAATGTAGGTTGGGGTTCGAACACTGAAGCTTTCTTT. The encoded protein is CASSLNVGWGSNTEAFF. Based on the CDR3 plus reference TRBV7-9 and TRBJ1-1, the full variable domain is DTGVSQNPRHKITKRGQNVTFRCDPISEHNRLYWYRQTLGQGPEFLTYFQNEAQLEKSRLLSDRFSAERPKGSFSTLEIQRTEQGDSAMYLCASSLNVGWGSNTEAFFGQGTRLTVV.

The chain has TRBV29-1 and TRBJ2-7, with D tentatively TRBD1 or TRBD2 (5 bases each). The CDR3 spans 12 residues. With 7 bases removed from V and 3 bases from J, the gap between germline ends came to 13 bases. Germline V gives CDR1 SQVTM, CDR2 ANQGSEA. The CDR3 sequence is CSAKGPSYEQYF. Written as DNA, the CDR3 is TGCAGCGCCAAGGGACCAAGCTACGAGCAGTACTTC.

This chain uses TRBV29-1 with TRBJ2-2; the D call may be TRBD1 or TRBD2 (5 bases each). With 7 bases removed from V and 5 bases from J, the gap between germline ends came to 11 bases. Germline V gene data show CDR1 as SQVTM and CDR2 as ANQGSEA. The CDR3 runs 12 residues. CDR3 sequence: CSGRGATGELFF. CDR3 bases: TGCAGCGGCAGAGGGGCGACCGGGGAGCTGTTTTTT.

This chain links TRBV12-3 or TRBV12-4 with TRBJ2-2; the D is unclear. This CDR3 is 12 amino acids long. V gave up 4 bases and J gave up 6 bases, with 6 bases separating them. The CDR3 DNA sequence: TGTGCCAGCAGTTCGTGGGCCGGGGAGCTGTTTTTT. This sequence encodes CASSSWAGELFF.

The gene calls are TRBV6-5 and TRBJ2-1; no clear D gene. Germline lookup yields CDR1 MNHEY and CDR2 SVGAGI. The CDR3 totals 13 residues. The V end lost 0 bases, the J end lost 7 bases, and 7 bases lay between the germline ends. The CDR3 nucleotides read TGTGCCAGCAGTTACTCGAGTCGAAATGAGCAGTTCTTC. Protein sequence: CASSYSSRNEQFF.

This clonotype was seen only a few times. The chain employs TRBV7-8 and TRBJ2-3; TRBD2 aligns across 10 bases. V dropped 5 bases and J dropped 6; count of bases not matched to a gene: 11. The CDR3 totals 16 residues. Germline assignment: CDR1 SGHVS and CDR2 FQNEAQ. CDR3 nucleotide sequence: TGTGCCAGCAGCCCACACAGCGGGGGGGGCCCGGATACGCAGTATTTT. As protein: CASSPHSGGGPDTQYF.

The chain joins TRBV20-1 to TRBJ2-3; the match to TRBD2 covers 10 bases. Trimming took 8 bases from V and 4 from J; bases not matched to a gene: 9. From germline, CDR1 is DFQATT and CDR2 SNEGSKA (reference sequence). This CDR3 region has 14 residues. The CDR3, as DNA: TGCAGTCCCAGCGGGAGGGTTTCATCAGATACGCAGTATTTT. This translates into CSPSGRVSSDTQYF.

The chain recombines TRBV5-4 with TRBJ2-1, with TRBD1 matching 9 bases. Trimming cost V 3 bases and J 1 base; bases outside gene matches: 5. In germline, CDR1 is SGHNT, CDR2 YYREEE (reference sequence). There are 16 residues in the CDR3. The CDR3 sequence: CASSWDRAPSYNEQFF. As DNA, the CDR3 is TGTGCCAGCAGCTGGGACAGGGCCCCTTCCTACAATGAGCAGTTCTTC.

The CDR3 DNA is TGTGCCAGCAGCGTCGGACAGGGCACCTACAATGAGCAGTTCTTC. This translates into CASSVGQGTYNEQFF. The gene calls are TRBV7-9 and TRBJ2-1, with TRBD1 matching 8 bases. Trimming removed 5 bases from V and 2 bases from J; junction bases left unmatched: 5. This CDR3 spans 15 amino acids. The germline V gene encodes CDR1 SEHNR and CDR2 FQNEAQ (reference sequence). Full variable domain (rest looked up from reference TRBV7-9 and TRBJ2-1): DTGVSQNPRHKITKRGQNVTFRCDPISEHNRLYWYRQTLGQGPEFLTYFQNEAQLEKSRLLSDRFSAERPKGSFSTLEIQRTEQGDSAMYLCASSVGQGTYNEQFFGPGTRLTVL.

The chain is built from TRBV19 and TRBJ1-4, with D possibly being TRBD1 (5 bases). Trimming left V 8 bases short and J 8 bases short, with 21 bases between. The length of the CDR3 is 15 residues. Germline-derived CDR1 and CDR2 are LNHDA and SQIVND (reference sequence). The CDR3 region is CASSLTAGLEEKLFF. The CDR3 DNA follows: TGTGCCAGTTCACTCACGGCGGGGCTTGAAGAAAAACTGTTTTTT.

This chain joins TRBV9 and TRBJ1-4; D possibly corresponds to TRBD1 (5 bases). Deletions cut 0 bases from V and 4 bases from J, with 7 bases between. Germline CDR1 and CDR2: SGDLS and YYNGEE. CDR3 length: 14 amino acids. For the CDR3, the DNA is TGTGCCAGCAGCGTAGGGGACCTTAATGAAAAACTGTTTTTT. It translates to CASSVGDLNEKLFF.

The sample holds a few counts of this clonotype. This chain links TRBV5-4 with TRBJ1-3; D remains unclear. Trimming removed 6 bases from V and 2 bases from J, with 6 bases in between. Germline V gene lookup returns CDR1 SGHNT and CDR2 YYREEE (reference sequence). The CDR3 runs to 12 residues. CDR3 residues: CASTDTGNTIYF. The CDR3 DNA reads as TGTGCCAGCACCGACACTGGAAACACCATATATTTT.

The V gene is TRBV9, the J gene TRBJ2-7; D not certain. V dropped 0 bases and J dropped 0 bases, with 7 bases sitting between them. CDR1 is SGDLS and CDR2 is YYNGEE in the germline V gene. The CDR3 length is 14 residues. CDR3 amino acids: CASSVVASSYEQYF. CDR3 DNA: TGTGCCAGCAGCGTAGTAGCCAGCTCCTACGAGCAGTACTTC.

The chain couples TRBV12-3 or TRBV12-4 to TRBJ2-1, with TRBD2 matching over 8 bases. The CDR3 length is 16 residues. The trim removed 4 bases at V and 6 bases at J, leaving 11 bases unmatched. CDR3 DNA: TGTGCCAGCAGTTATGAGACTAGCGCCGTCGGCAATGAGCAGTTCTTC. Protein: CASSYETSAVGNEQFF.

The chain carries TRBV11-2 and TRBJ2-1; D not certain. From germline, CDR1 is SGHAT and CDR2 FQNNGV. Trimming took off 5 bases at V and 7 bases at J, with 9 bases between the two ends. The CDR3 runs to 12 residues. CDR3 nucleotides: TGTGCCAGCAGCCCTGCCCTAAATGAGCAGTTCTTC. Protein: CASSPALNEQFF.

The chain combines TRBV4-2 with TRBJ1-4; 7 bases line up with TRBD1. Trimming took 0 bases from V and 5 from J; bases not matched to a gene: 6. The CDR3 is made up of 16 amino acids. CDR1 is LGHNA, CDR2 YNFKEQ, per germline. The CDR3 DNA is TGTGCCAGCAGCCAAGAACGACAGGGTGGAAATGAAAAACTGTTTTTT. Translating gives CASSQERQGGNEKLFF.

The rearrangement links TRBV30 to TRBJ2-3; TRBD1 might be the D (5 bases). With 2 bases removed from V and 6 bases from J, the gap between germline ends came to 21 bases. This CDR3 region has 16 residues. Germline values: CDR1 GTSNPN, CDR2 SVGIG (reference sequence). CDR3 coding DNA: TGTGCCTGGAGTCGGGCAGGGCTCGCGTCTCTGGATACGCAGTATTTT. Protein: CAWSRAGLASLDTQYF.